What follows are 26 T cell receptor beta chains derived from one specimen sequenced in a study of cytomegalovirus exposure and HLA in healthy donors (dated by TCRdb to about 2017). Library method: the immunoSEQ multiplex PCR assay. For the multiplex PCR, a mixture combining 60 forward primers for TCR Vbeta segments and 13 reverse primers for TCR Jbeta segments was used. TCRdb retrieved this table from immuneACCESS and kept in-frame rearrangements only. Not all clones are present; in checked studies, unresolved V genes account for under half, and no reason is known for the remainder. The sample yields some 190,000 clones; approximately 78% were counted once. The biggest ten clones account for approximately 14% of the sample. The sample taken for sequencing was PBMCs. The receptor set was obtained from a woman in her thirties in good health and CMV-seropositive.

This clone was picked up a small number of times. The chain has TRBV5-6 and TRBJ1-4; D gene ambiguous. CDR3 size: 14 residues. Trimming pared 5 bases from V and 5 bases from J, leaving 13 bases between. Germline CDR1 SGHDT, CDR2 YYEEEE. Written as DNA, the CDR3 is TGTGCCAGCAGGCGCGCCGGGTTAAATGAAAAACTGTTTTTT. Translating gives CASRRAGLNEKLFF.

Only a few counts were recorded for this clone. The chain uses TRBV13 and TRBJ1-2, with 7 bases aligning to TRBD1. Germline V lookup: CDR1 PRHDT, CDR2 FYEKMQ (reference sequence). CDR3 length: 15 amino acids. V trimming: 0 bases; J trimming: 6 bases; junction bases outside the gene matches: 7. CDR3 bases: TGTGCCAGCAGCTTAGGGACAGGGTGGGGTGATGGCTACACCTTC. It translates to CASSLGTGWGDGYTF.

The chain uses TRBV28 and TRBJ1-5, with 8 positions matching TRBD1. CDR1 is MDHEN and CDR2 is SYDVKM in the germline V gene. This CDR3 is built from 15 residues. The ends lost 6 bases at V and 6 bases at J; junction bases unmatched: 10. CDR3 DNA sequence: TGTGCCAGCAGCCCCCCCGCAGGGGGCGGTCAGCCCCAGCATTTT. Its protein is CASSPPAGGGQPQHF. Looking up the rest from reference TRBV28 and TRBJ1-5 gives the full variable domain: DVKVTQSSRYLVKRTGEKVFLECVQDMDHENMFWYRQDPGLGLRLIYFSYDVKMKEKGDIPEGYSVSREKKERFSLILESASTNQTSMYLCASSPPAGGGQPQHFGDGTRLSIL.

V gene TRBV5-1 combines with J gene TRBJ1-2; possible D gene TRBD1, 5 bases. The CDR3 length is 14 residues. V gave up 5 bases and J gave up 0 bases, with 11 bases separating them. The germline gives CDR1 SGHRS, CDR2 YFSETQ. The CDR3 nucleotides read TGCGCCAGCAGAGGGACTCCCGCTAACTATGGCTACACCTTC. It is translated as CASRGTPANYGYTF.

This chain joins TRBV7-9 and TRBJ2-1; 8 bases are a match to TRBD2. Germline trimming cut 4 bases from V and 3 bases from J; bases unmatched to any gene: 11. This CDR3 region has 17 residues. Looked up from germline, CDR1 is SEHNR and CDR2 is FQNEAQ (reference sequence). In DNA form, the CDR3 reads TGTGCCAGCAGCTCCTCTCGTAGCGGGGCTTACTACAATGAGCAGTTCTTC. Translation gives CASSSSRSGAYYNEQFF.

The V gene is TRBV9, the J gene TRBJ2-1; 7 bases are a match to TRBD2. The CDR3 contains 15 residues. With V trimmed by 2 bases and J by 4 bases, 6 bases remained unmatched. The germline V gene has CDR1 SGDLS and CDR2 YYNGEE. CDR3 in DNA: TGTGCCAGCAGCGTGGGTGGGGGGGAGTACAATGAGCAGTTCTTC. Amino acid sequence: CASSVGGGEYNEQFF.

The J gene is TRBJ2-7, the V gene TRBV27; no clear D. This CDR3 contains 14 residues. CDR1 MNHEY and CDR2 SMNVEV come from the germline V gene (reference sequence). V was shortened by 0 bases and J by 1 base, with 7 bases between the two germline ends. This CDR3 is CASSLSEQSYEQYF. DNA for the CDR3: TGTGCCAGCAGTTTATCGGAACAGTCCTACGAGCAGTACTTC.

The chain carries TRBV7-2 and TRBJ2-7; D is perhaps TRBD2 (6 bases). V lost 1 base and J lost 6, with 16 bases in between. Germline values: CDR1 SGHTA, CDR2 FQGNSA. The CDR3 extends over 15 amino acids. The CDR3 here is CASSLDVVGGGEQYF. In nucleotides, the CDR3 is TGTGCCAGCAGCTTAGACGTGGTGGGGGGAGGCGAGCAGTACTTC.

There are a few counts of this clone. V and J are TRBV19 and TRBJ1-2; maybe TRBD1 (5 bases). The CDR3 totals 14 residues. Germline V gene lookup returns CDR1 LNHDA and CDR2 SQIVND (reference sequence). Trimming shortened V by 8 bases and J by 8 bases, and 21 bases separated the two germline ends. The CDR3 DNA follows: TGTGCCAGTTTCACAGGTCCCCTTAAGGGCGGCTACACCTTC. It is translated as CASFTGPLKGGYTF. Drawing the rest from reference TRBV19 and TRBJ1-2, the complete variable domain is DGGITQSPKYLFRKEGQNVTLSCEQNLNHDAMYWYRQDPGQGLRLIYYSQIVNDFQKGDIAEGYSVSREKKESFPLTVTSAQKNPTAFYLCASFTGPLKGGYTFGSGTRLTVV.

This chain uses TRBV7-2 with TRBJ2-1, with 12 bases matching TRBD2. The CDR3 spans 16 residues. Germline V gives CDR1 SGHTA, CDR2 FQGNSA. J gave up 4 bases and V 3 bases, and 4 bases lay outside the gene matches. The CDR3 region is CASSFIGTSGYNEQFF. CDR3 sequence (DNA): TGTGCCAGCAGCTTCATAGGGACTAGCGGGTACAATGAGCAGTTCTTC.

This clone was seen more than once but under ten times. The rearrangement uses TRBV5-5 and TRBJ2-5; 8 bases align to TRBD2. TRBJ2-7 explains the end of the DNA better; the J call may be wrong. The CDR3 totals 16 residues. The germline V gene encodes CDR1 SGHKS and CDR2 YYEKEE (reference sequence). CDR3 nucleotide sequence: TGTGCCAGCAGCTTGGCCCCGGGGGGGCTCTCGGGCGAGCAGTACTTC. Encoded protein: CASSLAPGGLSGEQYF.

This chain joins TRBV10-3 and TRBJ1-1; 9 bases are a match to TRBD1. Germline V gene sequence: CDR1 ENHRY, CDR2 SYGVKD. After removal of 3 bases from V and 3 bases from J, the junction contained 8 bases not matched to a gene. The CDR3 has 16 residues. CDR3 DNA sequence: TGTGCCATCAGTGACCGGGACAGGGTAATCCACACTGAAGCTTTCTTT. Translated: CAISDRDRVIHTEAFF.

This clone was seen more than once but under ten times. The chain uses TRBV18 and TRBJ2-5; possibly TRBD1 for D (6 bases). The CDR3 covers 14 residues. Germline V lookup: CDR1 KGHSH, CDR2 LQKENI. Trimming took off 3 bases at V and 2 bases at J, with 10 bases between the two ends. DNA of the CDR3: TGTGCCAGCTCACCGGGGGCCCGACAAGAGACCCAGTACTTC. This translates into CASSPGARQETQYF.

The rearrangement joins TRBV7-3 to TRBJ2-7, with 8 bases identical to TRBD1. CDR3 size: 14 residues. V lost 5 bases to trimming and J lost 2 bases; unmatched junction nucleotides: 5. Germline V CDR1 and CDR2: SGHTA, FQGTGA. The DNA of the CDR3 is TGTGCCAGCAGCCCGGGGACAGGCGCCTACGAGCAGTACTTC. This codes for CASSPGTGAYEQYF.

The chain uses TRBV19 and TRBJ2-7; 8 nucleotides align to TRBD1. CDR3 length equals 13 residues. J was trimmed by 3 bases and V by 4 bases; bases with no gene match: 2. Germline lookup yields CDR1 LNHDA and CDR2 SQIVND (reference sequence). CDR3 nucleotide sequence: TGTGCCAGTAGTACAGGGGGCTACTACGAGCAGTACTTC. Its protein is CASSTGGYYEQYF.

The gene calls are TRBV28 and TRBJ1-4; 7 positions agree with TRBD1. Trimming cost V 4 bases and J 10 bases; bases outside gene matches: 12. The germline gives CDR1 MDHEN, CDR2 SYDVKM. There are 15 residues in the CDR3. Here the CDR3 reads CASSYPEGAGGKLFF. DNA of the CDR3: TGTGCCAGCAGTTACCCGGAGGGGGCAGGGGGAAAACTGTTTTTT.

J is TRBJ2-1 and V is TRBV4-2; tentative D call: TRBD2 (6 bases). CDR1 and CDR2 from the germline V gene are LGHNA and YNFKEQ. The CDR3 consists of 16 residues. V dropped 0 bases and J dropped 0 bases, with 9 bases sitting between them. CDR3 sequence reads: CASSQDRRDSYNEQFF. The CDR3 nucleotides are TGTGCCAGCAGCCAAGATAGGAGGGACTCCTACAATGAGCAGTTCTTC.

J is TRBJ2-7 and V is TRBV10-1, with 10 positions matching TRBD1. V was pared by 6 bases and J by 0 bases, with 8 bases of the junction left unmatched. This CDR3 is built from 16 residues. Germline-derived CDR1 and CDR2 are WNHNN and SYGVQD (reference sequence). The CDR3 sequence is CASSVSRTGGSYEQYF. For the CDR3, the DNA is TGCGCCAGCAGCGTAAGCCGGACAGGGGGCTCCTACGAGCAGTACTTC.

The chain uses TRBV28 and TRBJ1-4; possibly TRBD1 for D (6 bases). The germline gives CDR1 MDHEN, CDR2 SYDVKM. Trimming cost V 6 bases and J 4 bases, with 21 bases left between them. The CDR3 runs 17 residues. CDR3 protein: CASSPPTDSWRNEKLFF. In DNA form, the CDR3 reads TGTGCCAGCAGCCCCCCGACGGACAGTTGGCGTAATGAAAAACTGTTTTTT.

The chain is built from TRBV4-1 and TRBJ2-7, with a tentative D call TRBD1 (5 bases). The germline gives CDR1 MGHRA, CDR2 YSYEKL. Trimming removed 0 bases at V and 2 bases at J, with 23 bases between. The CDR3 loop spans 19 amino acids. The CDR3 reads CASSQEYFSVRVGTYEQYF. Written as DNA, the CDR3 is TGCGCCAGCAGCCAAGAATACTTCTCGGTCAGGGTAGGGACCTACGAGCAGTACTTC.

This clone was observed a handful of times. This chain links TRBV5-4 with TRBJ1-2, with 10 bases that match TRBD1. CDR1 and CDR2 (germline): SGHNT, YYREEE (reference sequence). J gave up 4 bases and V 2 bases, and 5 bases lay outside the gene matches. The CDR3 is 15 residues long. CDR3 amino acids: CASSLAGQGTYGYTF. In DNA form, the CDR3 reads TGTGCCAGCAGCTTAGCGGGACAGGGGACCTATGGCTACACCTTC.

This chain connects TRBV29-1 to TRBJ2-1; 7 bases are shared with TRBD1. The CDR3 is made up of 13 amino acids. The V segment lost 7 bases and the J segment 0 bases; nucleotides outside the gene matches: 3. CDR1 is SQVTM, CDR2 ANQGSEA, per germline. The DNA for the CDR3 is TGCAGCGGAAACAGGGGCTCCTACAATGAGCAGTTCTTC. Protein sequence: CSGNRGSYNEQFF.

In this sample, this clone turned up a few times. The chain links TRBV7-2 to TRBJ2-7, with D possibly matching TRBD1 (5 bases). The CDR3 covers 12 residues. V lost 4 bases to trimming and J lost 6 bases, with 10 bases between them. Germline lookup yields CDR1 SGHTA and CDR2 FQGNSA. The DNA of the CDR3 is TGTGCCAGCAGCTCAACAGGTTTCGAGCAGTACTTC. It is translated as CASSSTGFEQYF.

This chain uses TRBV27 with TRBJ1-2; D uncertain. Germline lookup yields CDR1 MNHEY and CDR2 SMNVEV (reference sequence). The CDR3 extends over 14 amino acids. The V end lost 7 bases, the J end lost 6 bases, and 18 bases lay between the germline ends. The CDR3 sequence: CASTNLGNEDGYTF. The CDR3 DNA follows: TGTGCCAGCACGAACCTAGGTAATGAAGATGGCTACACCTTC.

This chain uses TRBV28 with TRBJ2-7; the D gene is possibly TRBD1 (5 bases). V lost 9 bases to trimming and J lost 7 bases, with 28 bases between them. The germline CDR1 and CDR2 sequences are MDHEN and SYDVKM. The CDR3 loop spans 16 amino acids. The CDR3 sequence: CASHTPSVVLPGEQYF. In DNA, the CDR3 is TGTGCCAGTCATACCCCGTCGGTCGTATTGCCAGGGGAGCAGTACTTC.

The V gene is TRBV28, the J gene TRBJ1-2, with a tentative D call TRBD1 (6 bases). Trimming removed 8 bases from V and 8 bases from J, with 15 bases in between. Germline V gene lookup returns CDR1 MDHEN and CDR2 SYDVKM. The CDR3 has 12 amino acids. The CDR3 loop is CASLTPGGGYTF. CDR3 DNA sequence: TGTGCCAGCTTAACCCCGGGGGGCGGCTACACCTTC.